Below, 11 T cell receptor beta chains from the same sample are listed, as sequenced in a study of OX40 agonist ivuxolimab in advanced cancers. Using immunoSEQ multiplex PCR, the repertoire was profiled, and TCRdb retains in-frame clones only, with some absent. Of 8,500 to 9,000 clones listed, around 70% are singletons. The sequenced sample was CD4+ or CD8+ T cells sorted from blood, obtained in a trial of the OX40 agonist ivuxolimab. The receptors stem from an adult with an advanced solid tumor such as melanoma, head and neck, liver or kidney cancer.

The chain joins TRBV27 to TRBJ2-7, with D unresolved. This CDR3 has 14 residues. The germline V and J ends were trimmed by 3 bases and 0 bases, with 9 bases remaining between them. Looked up from germline, CDR1 is MNHEY and CDR2 is SMNVEV (reference sequence). This chain's CDR3 is CASSFTGSSYEQYF. CDR3 DNA: TGTGCCAGCAGTTTCACCGGCAGCTCCTACGAGCAGTACTTC.

This clone has more than one count but fewer than ten. The chain recombines TRBV28 with TRBJ1-2; possible D gene TRBD1, 6 bases. V was pared by 3 bases and J by 5 bases, with 13 bases between. Germline CDR1 and CDR2: MDHEN and SYDVKM. The CDR3 totals 14 residues. The CDR3 nucleotides are TGTGCCAGCAGTTTCAGGACAGTACTATATGGCTACACCTTC. Translated: CASSFRTVLYGYTF.

The chain combines TRBV28 with TRBJ2-7; TRBD2 agrees at 13 bases. Trimming removed 5 bases from V and 7 bases from J; junction bases left unmatched: 8. In germline, CDR1 is MDHEN, CDR2 SYDVKM. CDR3 length: 15 amino acids. DNA of the CDR3: TGTGCCAGCAGTCCCACTAGCGGGGGGGGATTAGAGCAGTACTTC. Amino acids: CASSPTSGGGLEQYF.

The chain employs TRBV9 and TRBJ2-3; 7 bases are a match to TRBD2. The CDR3 covers 17 residues. The germline V gene has CDR1 SGDLS and CDR2 YYNGEE. The V and J ends lost 2 bases and 4 bases, in that order; junction bases with no gene match: 13. This CDR3 reads CASSVHPTASGADTQYF. The DNA of the CDR3 is TGTGCCAGCAGCGTCCATCCCACGGCTAGCGGAGCAGATACGCAGTATTTT.

This clone has only a few counts. The gene calls are TRBV29-1 and TRBJ1-1; 8 bases are a match to TRBD1. CDR1 and CDR2 (germline): SQVTM, ANQGSEA. The J segment lost 4 bases and the V segment lost 6 bases, leaving 4 bases of the junction unmatched. The CDR3 contains 12 residues. This chain's CDR3 is CSVLTGGTEAFF. The CDR3 DNA reads as TGCAGCGTATTAACAGGGGGCACTGAAGCTTTCTTT.

The genes are TRBV5-3 and TRBJ1-4, with TRBD1 as a possible D gene (6 bases). TRBV5-3 is marked as an open reading frame, function uncertain. There are 15 residues in the CDR3. V lost 1 base, J lost 2 bases, and 9 bases lay in between. CDR3 region: CARSLLGHTNEKLFF. The CDR3 DNA follows: TGTGCCAGAAGCTTGTTGGGACACACTAATGAAAAACTGTTTTTT.

The CDR3 reads CASSWTGANEQFF. CDR3 nucleotides: TGCGCCAGCAGCTGGACAGGGGCCAATGAGCAGTTCTTC. The rearrangement uses TRBV5-1 and TRBJ2-1, with 9 bases fitting TRBD1. The V segment lost 3 bases and the J segment 6 bases; nucleotides outside the gene matches: 1. Per germline, CDR1 SGHRS and CDR2 YFSETQ. This CDR3 has 13 residues.

The rearrangement uses TRBV15 and TRBJ1-2, with a tentative D call TRBD1 (5 bases). This CDR3 spans 15 amino acids. Germline V gives CDR1 LNHNV, CDR2 YYDKDF (reference sequence). V was trimmed by 5 bases and J by 6 bases, leaving 19 bases between them. CDR3 sequence: CATSGTGRLDDGYTF. The CDR3 DNA sequence: TGTGCCACCAGCGGGACGGGGAGGCTCGACGATGGCTACACCTTC.

This clone is medium-sized within its sample. The chain is built from TRBV11-2 and TRBJ2-7, with D tentatively TRBD1 (5 bases). The V end was cut by 2 bases, the J end by 3 bases, with 5 bases between. The CDR3 covers 12 residues. Germline V lookup: CDR1 SGHAT, CDR2 FQNNGV. This CDR3 is CASSLTGYEQYF. As DNA, the CDR3 is TGTGCCAGCAGCTTAACAGGCTACGAGCAGTACTTC.

The V and J genes are TRBV7-9 and TRBJ2-1; 15 nucleotides align to TRBD2. CDR1 is SEHNR and CDR2 is FQNEAQ in the germline V gene (reference sequence). V lost 5 bases, J lost 1 base, and 6 bases stayed unmatched. This CDR3 contains 18 residues. The CDR3: CASSPGLAGGRSYNEQFF. DNA for the CDR3: TGTGCCAGCAGCCCAGGACTAGCGGGGGGGCGATCCTACAATGAGCAGTTCTTC.

V usage is TRBV2 and J usage is TRBJ2-2; 7 nucleotides match TRBD1. V dropped 1 base and J dropped 1; count of bases not matched to a gene: 9. The germline V gene has CDR1 SNHLY and CDR2 FYNNEI. The CDR3 spans 18 residues. The CDR3 loop is CASSEDPPTGMNTGELFF. The CDR3 DNA follows: TGTGCCAGCAGTGAAGACCCGCCGACAGGGATGAACACCGGGGAGCTGTTTTTT.